The 6 T cell receptor beta chains presented below share a single source sample, sequenced in a study of OX40 agonist ivuxolimab in advanced cancers. The repertoire was sequenced with immunoSEQ multiplex PCR; TCRdb's copy has only in-frame clones and lacks some. The sample holds tens of thousands of clones; 86% are singletons and the top ten take around a quarter. This sample comprised CD4+ or CD8+ T cells sorted from blood, obtained in a trial of the OX40 agonist ivuxolimab. These receptors came from an adult with an advanced solid tumor such as melanoma, head and neck, liver or kidney cancer.

The chain combines TRBV5-6 with TRBJ2-5; D remains unclear. CDR1 is SGHDT and CDR2 is YYEEEE in the germline V gene. The V and J ends lost 0 bases and 6 bases respectively, with 6 bases between them. The CDR3 has 12 residues. CDR3 nucleotides: TGTGCCAGCAGCTTGGGTATCAAGACCCAGTACTTC. As protein: CASSLGIKTQYF.

The V and J genes are TRBV5-4 and TRBJ2-2, with D unresolved. CDR1 SGHNT and CDR2 YYREEE come from the germline V gene (reference sequence). V was clipped by 5 bases and J by 5 bases, with 16 bases between them. The CDR3 spans 15 residues. This CDR3 is CASRPGFLGTGELFF. The CDR3 DNA reads TGTGCCAGCAGGCCGGGCTTTCTGGGGACCGGGGAGCTGTTTTTT. Supplemented by reference TRBV5-4 and TRBJ2-2, the full variable domain reads ETGVTQSPTHLIKTRGQQVTLRCSSQSGHNTVSWYQQALGQGPQFIFQYYREEENGRGNFPPRFSGLQFPNYSSELNVNALELDDSALYLCASRPGFLGTGELFFGEGSRLTVL.

This chain links TRBV19 with TRBJ1-2, with D unresolved. Deletions cut 3 bases from V and 4 bases from J, with 15 bases between. The CDR3 contains 15 residues. Germline CDR1 LNHDA, CDR2 SQIVND (reference sequence). CDR3 nucleotides: TGTGCCAGTAGTATGAAGGGCACCCCGATCTATGGCTACACCTTC. This encodes CASSMKGTPIYGYTF.

This chain links TRBV9 with TRBJ2-7; D might be TRBD1 (6 bases). V lost 2 bases to trimming and J lost 5 bases, with 17 bases between them. Germline V lookup: CDR1 SGDLS, CDR2 YYNGEE. This CDR3 region has 15 residues. DNA for the CDR3: TGTGCCAGCAGCGTTGGTCTGACAGGACGGGACGAGCAGTACTTC. Protein product: CASSVGLTGRDEQYF.

This chain links TRBV5-1 with TRBJ1-1; D gene uncertain. CDR3 length equals 14 residues. V lost 4 bases and J lost 5, with 15 bases in between. Germline V CDR1 and CDR2: SGHRS, YFSETQ. The CDR3 protein is CASSPDDRITEAFF. The CDR3 region has the DNA TGCGCCAGCAGCCCTGACGATAGAATAACTGAAGCTTTCTTT.

This sequence joins TRBV4-1 and TRBJ2-7; a weak D match, TRBD2 (6 bases). The CDR3 consists of 14 residues. Germline V lookup: CDR1 MGHRA, CDR2 YSYEKL. Trimming removed 5 bases from V and 1 base from J, with 12 bases in between. CDR3 sequence: CASSYNRESYEQYF. CDR3 bases: TGCGCCAGCAGCTATAACCGGGAGTCCTACGAGCAGTACTTC.